This entry concerns a single T cell receptor beta chain. Its antigen is undetermined. Generated by immunoSEQ multiplex PCR, the TCRdb table keeps only in-frame clones and is missing some. This table holds 200,000 to 250,000 clones, about 75% found once. The data are from a study of cytotoxic CD8 clonotypes in ibrutinib-treated CLL. In the study overall: There were roughly twelve relapsed/refractory patients and roughly 15 treatment-naive patients, and around 17 were IGHV unmutated. On average, each sample had about 250,000 productive templates and around 100,000 productive rearrangements.

Overall study findings and caveats: There were few public clonotypes, and on treatment they contracted or stayed stable.

The germline gives CDR1 MNHEY, CDR2 SVGAGI. The CDR3 consists of 16 residues. The V end lost 4 bases, the J end lost 0 bases, and 13 bases lay between the germline ends. This rearrangement joins TRBV6-5 to TRBJ2-1; weak D call: TRBD2 (7 bases). This specimen consisted of PBMCs, obtained after 12 months of ibrutinib treatment. The source of this sequence is a human donor with chronic lymphocytic leukemia. The CDR3 sequence: CASSSVGGRSYNEQFF. DNA for the CDR3: TGTGCCAGCAGTTCCGTCGGGGGGCGCTCCTACAATGAGCAGTTCTTC.